The source of this T cell receptor (beta chain) is a study of beta chain features in type 1 diabetes (dated 2018 in TCRdb). Looking at the study overall: Patients and healthy donors did not differ in mean age, gender distribution, total cell number or subset yield. Across all samples, some 110,000,000 sorted cells were examined, and cell number per subset correlated strongly with RNA yield. The study compared TCRB repertoires of sorted circulating CD4+ T cell subsets between recently diagnosed type 1 diabetes patients and matched healthy donors. Naive and central memory subsets were obtained from all 30 or so donors, but regulatory and stem cell-like memory subsets were isolated from only 8 patients and 8 healthy donors. What the study reported, not specific to this receptor: HLA sub-analyses involved small numbers of individuals, so any influence of HLA type on TCRB rearrangement remained unresolved. At VDJ recombination sites, type 1 diabetes patients had fewer insertions and more deleted nucleotides, which implies abnormalities in thymic rearrangement. A moderate but significant shortening of TCRB CDR3 length was observed in type 1 diabetes patients in all four CD4+ subsets. Naive, central memory and regulatory TCRB repertoires appeared more similar among patients than among healthy donors. Because cDNA was sequenced instead of genomic DNA, activated cells with high expression could be over-represented, although the groups did not differ in activation or CD3 levels. Shorter templates might be favored by PCR, yet because patient and control samples were amplified and corrected together, any such skew would affect both groups equally.

The table lists this clone with many counts. Which antigen it targets is not known. Qualities for individual bases were not recorded, and no much larger clone is one base off. Each donor gave one peripheral blood draw, averaging approximately 0.12 L, which was collected into heparinised tubes. Using a panel that included CD45RO, CCR7, CD25, CD127, CD95 and CD27, naive, central memory, regulatory and stem cell-like memory CD4+ T cells were sorted on a BD FACSAria II. All sorted populations exceeded 95% purity. PBMCs were separated immediately by Lymphoprep density gradient centrifugation and were stained directly, without being cultured. Samples were stained and sorted in pairs, with one healthy donor and one patient per experiment, so that batch effects were minimized. The High Capacity cDNA Reverse Transcription Kit was used to reverse transcribe all of the isolated RNA, meaning that expressed TCRB transcripts were what got sequenced. Deep immunoSEQ sequencing was performed on naive, central memory and regulatory T cell samples, with an average of roughly 3.5 million total reads per sample. Sorted cells were lysed in RLT buffer, and RNA was extracted using DNase-treated RNeasy Micro or Mini kits according to cell number. To prevent cross-contamination, every cell subset was processed on its own, while patient and healthy donor samples were processed together. The immunoSEQ multiplex PCR was used to amplify TCRB sequences from cDNA, generating 87-bp fragments that spanned the CDR3 region. The amplicons were sequenced using the Illumina HiSeq platform. The original pipeline was this. Synthetic template baselines were used to correct PCR bias computationally, reads within Hamming distance 2 were collapsed together, and singletons that could not be merged were discarded. By aligning reads against IMGT, V, D and J genes, CDR3 length, and insertions or deletions at six rearrangement sites were assigned. Within each subset, clonotype counts were normalized to sorted cell number, after which true diversity and Gini coefficients were computed with the tcR R package. Repertoire sharing was quantified using the overlap coefficient calculated on TCRB nucleotide sequences. Out-of-frame TCRB sequences from naive cells were analyzed as a proxy for the pre-selection repertoire. TCRdb carries this immuneACCESS record with in-frame sequences only. Its versions omit some clonotypes, under half of them owing to an unresolved V gene in the studies checked, with the rest unexplained. That table is the source of V, J and clone size, and D and trimming were worked out from the DNA. This sample has some 150,000 clones in its table, and more than 9% of those were observed once. Of the sample, around 1.2% falls within the top ten clones.

Trimming removed 4 bases from V and 1 base from J, leaving 11 bases between the germline ends. From the cysteine through the phenylalanine, the CDR3 covers 16 amino acids. The entry retains the CDR3 DNA only, 48 bases that are in frame from base 1. CDR1 SGHTA and CDR2 FQGNSA are derived from the germline V gene. The clonotype comes from a man aged 18 to 29 in good health. Sequenced sample: naive CD4+ T cells from blood. Per the publication, the cell subset or site label means: true naive CD4+ T cells. Here the chain combines TRBV7-2 and TRBJ2-6, with TRBD1 perhaps the D gene, on 6 matching bases. The base sequence is TGTGCCAGCAGCTACCACAGGGTATCTGGGGCCAACGTCCTGACTTTC. The encoded protein is CASSYHRVSGANVLTF.